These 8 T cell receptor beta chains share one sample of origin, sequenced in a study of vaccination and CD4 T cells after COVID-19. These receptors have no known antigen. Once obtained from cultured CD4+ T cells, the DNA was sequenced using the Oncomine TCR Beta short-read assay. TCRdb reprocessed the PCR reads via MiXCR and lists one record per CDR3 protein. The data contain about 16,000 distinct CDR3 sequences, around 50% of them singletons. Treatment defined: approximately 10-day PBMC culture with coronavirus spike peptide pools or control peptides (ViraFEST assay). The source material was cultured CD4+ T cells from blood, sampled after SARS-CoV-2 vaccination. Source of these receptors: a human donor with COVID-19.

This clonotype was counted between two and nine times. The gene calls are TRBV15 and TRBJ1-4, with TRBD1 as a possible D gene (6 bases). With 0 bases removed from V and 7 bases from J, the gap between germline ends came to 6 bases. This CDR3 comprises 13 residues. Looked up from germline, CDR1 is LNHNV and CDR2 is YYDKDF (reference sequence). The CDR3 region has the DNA TGTGCCACCAGCAGAGACAGGGGTGAAAAACTGTTTTTT. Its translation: CATSRDRGEKLFF.

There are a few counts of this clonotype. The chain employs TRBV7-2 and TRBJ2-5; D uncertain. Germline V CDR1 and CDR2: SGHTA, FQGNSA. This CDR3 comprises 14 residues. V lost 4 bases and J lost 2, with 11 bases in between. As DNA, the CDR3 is TGTGCCAGCAGCTCAACAGCTTTACAAGAGACCCAGTACTTC. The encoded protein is CASSSTALQETQYF. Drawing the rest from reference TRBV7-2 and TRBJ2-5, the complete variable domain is GAGVSQSPSNKVTEKGKDVELRCDPISGHTALYWYRQSLGQGLEFLIYFQGNSAPDKSGLPSDRFSAERTGGSVSTLTIQRTQQEDSAVYLCASSSTALQETQYFGPGTRLLVL.

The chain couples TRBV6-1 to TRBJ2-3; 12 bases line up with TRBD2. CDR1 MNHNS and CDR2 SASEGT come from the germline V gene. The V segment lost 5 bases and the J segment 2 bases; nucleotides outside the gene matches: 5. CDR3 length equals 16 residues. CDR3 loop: CASSTLAGGVTDTQYF. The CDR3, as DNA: TGTGCCAGCAGTACCCTAGCGGGGGGGGTCACAGATACGCAGTATTTT.

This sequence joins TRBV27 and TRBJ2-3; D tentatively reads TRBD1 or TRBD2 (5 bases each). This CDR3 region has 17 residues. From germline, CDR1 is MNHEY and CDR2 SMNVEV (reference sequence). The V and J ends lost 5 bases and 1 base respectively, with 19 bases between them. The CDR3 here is CASSISGPALRTDTQYF. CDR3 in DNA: TGTGCCAGCAGTATCTCGGGACCCGCATTACGCACAGATACGCAGTATTTT.

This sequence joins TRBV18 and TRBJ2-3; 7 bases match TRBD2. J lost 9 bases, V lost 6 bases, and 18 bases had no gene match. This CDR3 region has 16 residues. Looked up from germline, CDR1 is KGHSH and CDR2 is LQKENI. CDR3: CASSRPSASGPWTQYF. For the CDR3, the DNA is TGTGCCAGCTCCCGGCCTTCGGCTAGCGGTCCCTGGACGCAGTATTTT.

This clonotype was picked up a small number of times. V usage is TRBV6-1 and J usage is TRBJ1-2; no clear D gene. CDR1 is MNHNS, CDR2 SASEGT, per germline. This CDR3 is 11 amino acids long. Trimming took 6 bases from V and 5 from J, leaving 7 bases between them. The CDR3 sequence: CASRTIYGYTF. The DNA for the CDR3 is TGTGCCAGCAGGACGATTTATGGCTACACCTTC.

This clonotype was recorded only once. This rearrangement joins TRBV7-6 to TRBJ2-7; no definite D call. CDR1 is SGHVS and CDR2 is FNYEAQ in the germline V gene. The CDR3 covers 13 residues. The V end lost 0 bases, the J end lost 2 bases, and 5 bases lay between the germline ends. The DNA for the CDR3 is TGTGCCAGCAGCTTAGCTGTGACCTACGAGCAGTACTTC. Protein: CASSLAVTYEQYF.

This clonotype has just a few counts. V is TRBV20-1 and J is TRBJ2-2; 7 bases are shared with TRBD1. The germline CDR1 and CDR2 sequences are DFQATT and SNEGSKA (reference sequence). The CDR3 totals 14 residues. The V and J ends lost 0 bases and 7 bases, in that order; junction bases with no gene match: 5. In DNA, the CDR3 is TGCAGTGCTAGAGACGACAGGGACAGCGGGGAGCTGTTTTTT. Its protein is CSARDDRDSGELFF.